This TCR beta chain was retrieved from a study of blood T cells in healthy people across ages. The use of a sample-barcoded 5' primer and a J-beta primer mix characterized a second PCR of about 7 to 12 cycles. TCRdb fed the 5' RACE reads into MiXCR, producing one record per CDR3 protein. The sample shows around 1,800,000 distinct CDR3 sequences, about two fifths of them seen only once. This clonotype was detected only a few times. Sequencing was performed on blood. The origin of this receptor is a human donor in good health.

CDR3 sequence (DNA): TGTGCCAGCAGTTTACGGGGGGACTTACAAGAGACCCAGTACTTC. It specifies CASSLRGDLQETQYF. This sequence joins TRBV27 and TRBJ2-5; 7 bases are a match to TRBD2. J gave up 2 bases and V 2 bases, and 5 bases lay outside the gene matches. The CDR3 is 15 amino acids. The germline gives CDR1 MNHEY, CDR2 SMNVEV (reference sequence).